The rows below give T cell receptor beta chains drawn from one sample of a study of graft-versus-host responses after intestinal transplantation. TCRdb's copy holds only in-frame clones and misses some; the assay was immunoSEQ multiplex PCR. The sample has about 96,000 clones, 90% to 95% seen once. Their antigens remain unidentified. The sequences come from unstimulated CD4+ T cells sorted from spleen or lymph node cells, collected before intestinal transplant. These TCRs come from a human donor who received an intestinal transplant. Both conserved end residues are part of each CDR3. The D gene is left open where the match is weak. A clone size is listed for some rows: how often the clone was seen (once, few, many), or a class if it is expanded.

clone_size j_call d_call v_call cdr3_nt cdr3_aa
. TRBJ2-7 TRBD1 TRBV5-8 TGTGCCAGCAGCTTGGTACAGGGGAATTCCTACGAGCAGTACTTC CASSLVQGNSYEQYF
. TRBJ2-1 . TRBV9 TGTGCCAGCAGCGCGACTCCTCTTCTTGAGCAGTTCTTC CASSATPLLEQFF
. TRBJ1-5 . TRBV10-2 TGCACCAGCAGTGATTGGGCCTTGTACCAGCCCCAGCATTTT CTSSDWALYQPQHF
. TRBJ1-1 . TRBV10-3 TGTGCCATCAGTGGACAGGTTATGAACACTGAAGCTTTCTTT CAISGQVMNTEAFF
. TRBJ2-7 TRBD1 TRBV15 TGTGCCACCAGCAGCCGGGACAGCTACGAGCAGTACTTC CATSSRDSYEQYF
. TRBJ2-7 . TRBV30 TGTGCCTGGAGTGTACTCGGGACTTACGAGCAGTACTTC CAWSVLGTYEQYF
. TRBJ1-5 . TRBV6-6 TGTGCCAGCAGTTACGAGAGAAATCAGCCCCAGCATTTT CASSYERNQPQHF
. TRBJ2-4 TRBD2 TRBV30 TGTGCCTGGAGTGTACGCGGGGGGCGTGAGTACTTC CAWSVRGGREYF
. TRBJ1-1 . TRBV15 TGTGCCACCAGCAGAGCCCGTTTCGCTGAAGCTTTCTTT CATSRARFAEAFF
once TRBJ1-2 . TRBV5-1 TGCGCCAGCAGCCATACAGGGACGGCTAACTATGGCTACACCTTC CASSHTGTANYGYTF
. TRBJ1-2 TRBD1 TRBV6-4 TGTGCCAGCAGTGACGGGGGGACAGGGGATGGCTACACCTTC CASSDGGTGDGYTF
. TRBJ2-7 TRBD2 TRBV18 TGTGCCAGCTCACCCGGACTAGCGGAGGCCTACGAGCAGTACTTC CASSPGLAEAYEQYF
. TRBJ2-5 . TRBV5-1 TGCGCCCCCGTCTTCGTGGAGACCCAGTACTTC CAPVFVETQYF
. TRBJ2-7 . TRBV5-4 TGTGCCAGCAGCCCTTCCGGGACACTTCTTCACTACGAGCAGTACTTC CASSPSGTLLHYEQYF
. TRBJ1-1 . TRBV27 TGTGCCAGCACTGACCTTAGGGGGGGGAACACTGAAGCTTTCTTT CASTDLRGGNTEAFF
few TRBJ1-1 . TRBV7-9 TGTGCCAGCAGCTGGAGACAGATGAACACTGAAGCTTTCTTT CASSWRQMNTEAFF
. TRBJ2-7 TRBD2 TRBV4-1 TGCGCCAGCAGCCTTTGGAGGGTAGCGGGAGAGTCCTACGAGCAGTACTTC CASSLWRVAGESYEQYF
. TRBJ2-2 . TRBV2 TGTGCCAGCGAGTACCGGGAGTCATCGGGGGAGCTGTTTTTT CASEYRESSGELFF
. TRBJ2-7 . TRBV6-5 TGTGCCAGCAGTTCAGGCCGAGGACACCACCTCTACGAGCAGTACTTC CASSSGRGHHLYEQYF
. TRBJ2-7 . TRBV6-5 TGTGCCAGCACCCGCCTTTGGGACTTCCTCTACGAGCAGTACTTC CASTRLWDFLYEQYF
. TRBJ2-3 TRBD2 TRBV5-1 TGCGCCAGCAGCTTGGCGACTAGCGGGATCACAGATACGCAGTATTTT CASSLATSGITDTQYF
once TRBJ2-1 TRBD2 TRBV7-2 TGTGCCAGCAGCTTAGCGGATAGCGGGGGGCATTCCTACAATGAGCAGTTCTTC CASSLADSGGHSYNEQFF
. TRBJ1-2 . TRBV5-4 TGTGCCAGCCACTTAAGCGGGGCCGATGGCTACACCTTC CASHLSGADGYTF
. TRBJ2-1 . TRBV4-1 TGCGCCAGCAGCCAAGACGGTCCGGGAGCCTCCTACAATGAGCAGTTCTTC CASSQDGPGASYNEQFF
. TRBJ2-5 TRBD2 TRBV6-1 TGTGCCAGCTCCCGGACTAGCGGGAGGGGGGAGACCCAGTACTTC CASSRTSGRGETQYF
. TRBJ2-3 . TRBV6-5 TGTGCCAGCAGTTACTACAGGGCAGATACGCAGTATTTT CASSYYRADTQYF
. TRBJ2-5 TRBD2 TRBV5-1 TGCGCCAGCAGCTTCCTAGCGGGGGCCAGGGAGACCCAGTACTTC CASSFLAGARETQYF
. TRBJ1-5 . TRBV19 TGTGCCAGTAGTATAGGCTACGACAGGCAGAATCAGCCCCAGCATTTT CASSIGYDRQNQPQHF
. TRBJ2-3 TRBD2 TRBV4-2 TGTGCCAGCAGACGGGGGAGGGAGGGCCAGGTATTCACAGATACGCAGTATTTT CASRRGREGQVFTDTQYF
. TRBJ2-7 TRBD2 TRBV29-1 TGCAGCGTTGCACCGGTCAGCGGGGGGCTTTCCTACGAGCAGTACTTC CSVAPVSGGLSYEQYF
. TRBJ1-1 . TRBV11-2 TGTGCCAGCAGCTTAGATCCTCGGACTGAAGCTTTCTTT CASSLDPRTEAFF
. TRBJ2-7 TRBD1 TRBV6-5 TGTGCCAGCAGTTACAGTGGACAGGGGGCCTACGAGCAGTACTTC CASSYSGQGAYEQYF
. TRBJ2-1 TRBD2 TRBV5-1 TGCGCCAGCAGCTTTAGCGGGAGCTACAATGAGCAGTTCTTC CASSFSGSYNEQFF
once TRBJ2-7 TRBD1 TRBV11-3 TGTGCCAGCAGCTTAGCGGGACAGGGGGCGTACGAGCAGTACTTC CASSLAGQGAYEQYF
once TRBJ1-4 . TRBV6-1 TGTGCCAGCAGTGAAGCTGCCAGGGCACATGAAAAACTGTTTTTT CASSEAARAHEKLFF
. TRBJ2-1 TRBD2 TRBV19 TGTGCCAGTAGTAGGACTAGCGGGACGGCTGAGCAGTTCTTC CASSRTSGTAEQFF
. TRBJ2-7 TRBD2 TRBV6-5 TGTGCCAGCAGCCTCCGGGGGGGGCTTCTTTACGAGCAGTACTTC CASSLRGGLLYEQYF
. TRBJ2-7 TRBD1 TRBV11-3 TGTGCCAGCAGCTGGACAGGGACCCACGAGCAGTACTTC CASSWTGTHEQYF
. TRBJ2-3 . TRBV27 TGTGCCAGCAGTAACGTGGGGGGGGCGGCAGATACGCAGTATTTT CASSNVGGAADTQYF
. TRBJ2-2 TRBD2 TRBV28 TGTGCCAGCACGGTAGCGGGGAACACCGGGGAGCTGTTTTTT CASTVAGNTGELFF
once TRBJ2-3 TRBD1 TRBV5-6 TGTGCCAGCAGCTTGTTGACAGGGGTTGTCAGCCGCGGTAGGTCAACGCAGTATTTT CASSLLTGVVSRGRSTQYF
. TRBJ2-1 TRBD1 TRBV6-5 TGTGCCAGCAGTTACCGGGACAGATTCTACAATGAGCAGTTCTTC CASSYRDRFYNEQFF
. TRBJ2-7 . TRBV6-1 TGTGCCAGCAGTGAAGCGCGGGTGGACGAGCAGTACTTC CASSEARVDEQYF
once TRBJ1-6 TRBD1 TRBV6-5 TGTGCCAGCAGTTACGTAGGGGGCCGGAATTCACCCCTCCACTTT CASSYVGGRNSPLHF
. TRBJ2-3 TRBD2 TRBV2 TGTGCCAGCAGTGGGGCCGGGGACTACCTAGATACGCAGTATTTT CASSGAGDYLDTQYF
. TRBJ1-6 TRBD1 TRBV6-5 TGTGCCAGCAGTTACTCGAGTTTGGGACAGAATTCACCCCTCCACTTT CASSYSSLGQNSPLHF
. TRBJ1-2 . TRBV2 TGTGCCAGCAGTGTTGGTGGACTTAACTATGGCTACACCTTC CASSVGGLNYGYTF
. TRBJ2-7 . TRBV10-3 TGTGCCATCTCGGCCAGGTTTAATGAGCAGTACTTC CAISARFNEQYF
. TRBJ1-2 . TRBV12-5 TGTGCTAGTGGTTTGGACGGAGTTTACTATGGCTACACCTTC CASGLDGVYYGYTF
. TRBJ2-1 . TRBV7-9 TGTGCCAGCAGCTTAGGGGCCAGTGAGCAGTTCTTC CASSLGASEQFF
few TRBJ1-3 TRBD1 TRBV6-8 TGTGCCAGCAGCAGCGGACAGGTGGACACCATATATTTT CASSSGQVDTIYF
. TRBJ2-7 . TRBV5-1 TGCGCCAGCAGCTTGGGAAACAGCGGCACCTACGAGCAGTACTTC CASSLGNSGTYEQYF
. TRBJ2-5 TRBD2 TRBV7-2 TGTGCCAGCAGCTCGGGCGGACTAGCGGGGGGGAGGGGAGAGACCCAGTACTTC CASSSGGLAGGRGETQYF
. TRBJ2-7 . TRBV7-2 TGTGCCAGCAGCTACACCGGGTCCTACGAGCAGTACTTC CASSYTGSYEQYF
. TRBJ2-3 TRBD2 TRBV30 TGTGCCTGCCGTGGGCTAGCGGGAGCGGATACGCAGTATTTT CACRGLAGADTQYF
. TRBJ1-4 TRBD1 TRBV6-1 TGTGCCAGCAGTGAAGTTAAAGGGACAGGGGGTGCTAATGAAAAACTGTTTTTT CASSEVKGTGGANEKLFF
once TRBJ1-5 TRBD1 TRBV6-1 TGTGCCAGCAGGGACATACAGGGGGCGAGTCAGCCCCAGCATTTT CASRDIQGASQPQHF
few TRBJ1-3 TRBD1 TRBV6-5 TGTGCCAGCAGTGCAGGGGGCAAGGGTAACACCATATATTTT CASSAGGKGNTIYF
. TRBJ2-6 . TRBV5-1 TGCGCCAGCAGCTTCTTAACAGGTCTTTCTGGGGCCAACGTCCTGACTTTC CASSFLTGLSGANVLTF
. TRBJ2-3 . TRBV2 TGTGCCAGCAGTGCGGTAAATACGCAGTATTTT CASSAVNTQYF